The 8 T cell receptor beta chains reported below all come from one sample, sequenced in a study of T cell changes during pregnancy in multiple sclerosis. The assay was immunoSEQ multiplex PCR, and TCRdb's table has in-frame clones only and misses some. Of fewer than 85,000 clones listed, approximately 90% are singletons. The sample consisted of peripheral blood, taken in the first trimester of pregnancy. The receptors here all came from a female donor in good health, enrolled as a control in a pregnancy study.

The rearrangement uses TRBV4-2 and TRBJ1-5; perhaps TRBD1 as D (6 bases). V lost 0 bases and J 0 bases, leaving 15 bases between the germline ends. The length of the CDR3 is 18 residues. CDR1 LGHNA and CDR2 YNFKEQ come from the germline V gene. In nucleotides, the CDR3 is TGTGCCAGCAGCCAAGAGGGGCAGGGGACCTATAGCAATCAGCCCCAGCATTTT. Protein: CASSQEGQGTYSNQPQHF.

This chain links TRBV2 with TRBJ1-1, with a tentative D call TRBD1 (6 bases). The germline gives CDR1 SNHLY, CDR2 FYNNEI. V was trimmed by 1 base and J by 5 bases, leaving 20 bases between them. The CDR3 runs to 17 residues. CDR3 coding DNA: TGTGCCAGCAGTGAAGAGGGTAGAGGGGGGGCTAATACTGAAGCTTTCTTT. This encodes CASSEEGRGGANTEAFF.

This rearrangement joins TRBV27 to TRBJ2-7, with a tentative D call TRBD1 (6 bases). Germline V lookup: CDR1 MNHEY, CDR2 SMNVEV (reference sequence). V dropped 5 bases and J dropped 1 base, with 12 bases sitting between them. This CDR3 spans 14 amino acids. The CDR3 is CASSPDRPSYEQYF. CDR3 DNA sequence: TGTGCCAGCAGTCCCGACAGGCCGTCCTACGAGCAGTACTTC.

CDR3 in DNA: TGTGCCAGCAGCTTGGGGCTAGCGGGGACCTCCTCCTACAATGAGCAGTTCTTC. Amino acids: CASSLGLAGTSSYNEQFF. This sequence joins TRBV7-9 and TRBJ2-1, with 9 bases that match TRBD2. Germline-derived CDR1 and CDR2 are SEHNR and FQNEAQ (reference sequence). This CDR3 spans 18 amino acids. V was pared by 3 bases and J by 0 bases, with 9 bases of the junction left unmatched.

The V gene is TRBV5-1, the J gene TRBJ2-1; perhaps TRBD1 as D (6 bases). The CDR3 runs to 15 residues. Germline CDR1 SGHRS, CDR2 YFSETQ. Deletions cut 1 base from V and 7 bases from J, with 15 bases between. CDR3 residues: CASSLTPQGVNEQFF. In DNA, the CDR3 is TGCGCCAGCAGCTTGACCCCACAGGGAGTTAATGAGCAGTTCTTC.

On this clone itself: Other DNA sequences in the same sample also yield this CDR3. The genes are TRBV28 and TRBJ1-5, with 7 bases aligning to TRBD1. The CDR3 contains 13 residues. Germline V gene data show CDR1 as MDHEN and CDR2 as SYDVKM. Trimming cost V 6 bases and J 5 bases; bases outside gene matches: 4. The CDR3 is CASRRQGDQPQHF. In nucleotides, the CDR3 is TGTGCCAGCAGAAGACAGGGAGATCAGCCCCAGCATTTT.

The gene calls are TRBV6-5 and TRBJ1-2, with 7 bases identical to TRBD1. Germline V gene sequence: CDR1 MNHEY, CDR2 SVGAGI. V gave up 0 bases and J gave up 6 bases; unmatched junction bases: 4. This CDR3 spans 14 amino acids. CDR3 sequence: CASSYSGTANGYTF. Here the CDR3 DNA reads TGTGCCAGCAGTTACTCGGGGACAGCCAATGGCTACACCTTC.

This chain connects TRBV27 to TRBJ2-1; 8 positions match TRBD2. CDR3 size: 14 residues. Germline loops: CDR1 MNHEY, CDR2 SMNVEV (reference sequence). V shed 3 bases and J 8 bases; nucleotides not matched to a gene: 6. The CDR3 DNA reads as TGTGCCAGCAGTTTGCAAGGACTAGCCTATGAGCAGTTCTTC. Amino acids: CASSLQGLAYEQFF.